A selection of T cell receptor beta chains follows, all from one sample in a study of control samples from healthy donors and cancer patients. Produced via immunoSEQ multiplex PCR; TCRdb's table is partial and in-frame only. The data show about 150,000 clones, over 85% seen once. Input material: blood. These receptors were obtained from a man in his forties in good health. CDR3s include the opening cysteine and the closing phenylalanine or tryptophan. The D gene is left open where the match is weak.

d_gene | j_gene | v_gene | CDR3aa | CDR3nt
. | TRBJ2-7 | TRBV3-1/TRBV3-2 | CASSLAGRSYEQYF | TGTGCCAGCAGCCTGGCAGGGCGCTCCTACGAGCAGTACTTC
TRBD1 | TRBJ2-5 | TRBV6-4 | CASSPTGTGETQYF | TGTGCCAGCAGCCCAACCGGGACAGGGGAGACCCAGTACTTC
TRBD1 | TRBJ1-3 | TRBV4-1 | CASSQSPGGEGNTIYF | TGCGCCAGCAGCCAATCGCCAGGGGGTGAGGGAAACACCATATATTTT
. | TRBJ2-7 | TRBV27 | CASSLDGKPYEQYF | TGTGCCAGCAGTTTAGACGGAAAACCCTACGAGCAGTACTTC
. | TRBJ1-5 | TRBV19 | CASSEGAPGRPQHF | TGTGCCAGTAGTGAGGGAGCCCCTGGTAGGCCCCAGCATTTT
. | TRBJ1-2 | TRBV7-2 | CASSLGPGNYGYTF | TGTGCCAGCAGCTTGGGGCCGGGTAACTATGGCTACACCTTC
TRBD2 | TRBJ2-3 | TRBV7-8 | CASSSTLAGGNTDTQYF | TGTGCCAGCAGCTCAACCTTAGCGGGGGGGAACACAGATACGCAGTATTTT
TRBD1 | TRBJ1-3 | TRBV6-6 | CATYDRVGNTIYF | TGTGCCACCTATGACAGGGTTGGTAACACCATATATTTT
TRBD2 | TRBJ2-7 | TRBV6-1 | CASSEASRRGGSYEQYF | TGTGCCAGCAGTGAAGCGTCTAGGCGGGGGGGCTCCTACGAGCAGTACTTC
TRBD1 | TRBJ2-7 | TRBV6-5 | CAVSGTGGTYEQYF | TGTGCCGTTTCCGGGACAGGGGGTACCTACGAGCAGTACTTC
. | TRBJ1-2 | TRBV28 | CASTSGGDGYTF | TGTGCCAGCACGTCGGGGGGCGATGGCTACACCTTC
TRBD1 | TRBJ1-1 | TRBV5-1 | CASSFAPGQGMGTEAFF | TGCGCCAGCAGCTTCGCCCCGGGACAGGGTATGGGCACTGAAGCTTTCTTT
. | TRBJ1-5 | TRBV27 | CASSLAGVGNQPQHF | TGTGCCAGCAGTTTGGCAGGGGTAGGCAATCAGCCCCAGCATTTT
. | TRBJ1-2 | TRBV19 | CASSSGLLKGYTF | TGTGCCAGTAGTTCGGGCCTTTTGAAGGGCTACACCTTC
. | TRBJ2-3 | TRBV7-8 | CASSAGVRDTQYF | TGTGCCAGCAGCGCCGGGGTTCGGGATACGCAGTATTTT